Detailed here is one TCR beta chain. Clones were sequenced by immunoSEQ multiplex PCR, and TCRdb holds only the in-frame ones, with some missing. The sample includes 250,000 to 400,000 clones, almost 90% of them seen just once. The CDR3 consists of 13 residues. Trimming removed 2 bases at V and 4 bases at J, with 8 bases between. The germline V gene encodes CDR1 LGHDT and CDR2 YNNKEL (reference sequence). Recruited during active infection, patients (from Seattle) were subsequently followed longitudinally. This sample was included in a study of blood T cell repertoires in COVID-19. On the study more broadly: From the United States, Italy and Spain came samples of acute and convalescent COVID-19. T cells, B-cell-depleted T cells, or PBMCs supplied cDNA or gDNA.

Sequencing used peripheral blood. The sequence was collected from a woman aged 25 to 39 with COVID-19, enrolled during active disease. The V gene is TRBV3-1 (or the pseudogene TRBV3-2), the J gene TRBJ2-5; D is unclear. The CDR3 coding sequence is TGTGCCAGCAGCCAACCTCCCTCAGAGACCCAGTACTTC. Translating gives CASSQPPSETQYF.